The 18 T cell receptor beta chains reported below all come from one sample, sequenced in a study of CD8+ T cells in alopecia areata. Treatment indicated: oral pan-JAK inhibitor, 5-10 mg twice daily. RNA, once extracted, was reverse transcribed into cDNA for use as the sequencing template. Only in-frame clones appear in the TCRdb table, and some are missing; sequencing was by immunoSEQ multiplex PCR. Of about 190,000 clones in the sample, under 80% were seen once. The source was CD4+ T cells sorted from blood, collected at roughly week 49, from a patient treated with tofacitinib. These receptors all stem from a human donor with alopecia areata.

This clone has more than one count but fewer than ten. The chain joins TRBV6-5 to TRBJ1-6; 7 positions agree with TRBD1. CDR1 is MNHEY and CDR2 is SVGAGI in the germline V gene. J was trimmed by 8 bases and V by 2 bases; bases with no gene match: 3. CDR3 size: 14 residues. CDR3 sequence: CASSYTGEDSPLHF. The CDR3 DNA reads TGTGCCAGCAGTTACACAGGGGAGGATTCACCCCTCCACTTT.

The gene calls are TRBV20-1 and TRBJ2-1; D is unclear. This CDR3 is built from 11 residues. Germline V gives CDR1 DFQATT, CDR2 SNEGSKA (reference sequence). Trimming stripped 5 bases from V and 5 bases from J, with 7 bases between. Here the CDR3 reads CSASRNNEQFF. Here the CDR3 DNA reads TGCAGTGCTTCACGAAACAATGAGCAGTTCTTC.

The J gene is TRBJ1-1, the V gene TRBV30; tentatively, D is TRBD1 (5 bases). Looked up from germline, CDR1 is GTSNPN and CDR2 is SVGIG (reference sequence). The CDR3 extends over 13 amino acids. Trimming removed 1 base from V and 1 base from J, with 7 bases in between. CDR3 loop: CAWSGGTNTEAFF. In DNA form, the CDR3 reads TGTGCCTGGAGTGGAGGGACGAACACTGAAGCTTTCTTT.

This clone was counted a few times. The rearrangement uses TRBV2 and TRBJ2-2; 7 bases fit TRBD2. The CDR3 contains 16 residues. In germline, CDR1 is SNHLY, CDR2 FYNNEI. The V segment lost 5 bases and the J segment 1 base; nucleotides outside the gene matches: 7. For the CDR3, the DNA is TGTGCCAGCAGTTCTCACGGGGGGTTGAACACCGGGGAGCTGTTTTTT. Translated: CASSSHGGLNTGELFF.

Worth noting for this clone: Other DNA sequences in this specimen translate into the identical CDR3. The CDR3 protein is CSVGTGETQYF. DNA for the CDR3: TGCAGCGTTGGGACCGGCGAGACCCAGTACTTC. The genes are TRBV29-1 and TRBJ2-5, with D uncertain. The CDR3 runs to 11 residues. The germline V gene encodes CDR1 SQVTM and CDR2 ANQGSEA. V gave up 4 bases and J gave up 5 bases, with 8 bases separating them. Using reference TRBV29-1 and TRBJ2-5 for the parts outside the CDR3, the full variable domain is SAVISQKPSRDICQRGTSLTIQCQVDSQVTMMFWYRQQPGQSLTLIATANQGSEATYESGFVIDKFPISRPNLTFSTLTVSNMSPEDSSIYLCSVGTGETQYFGPGTRLLVL.

V gene TRBV7-9 combines with J gene TRBJ2-3; possibly TRBD1 for D (5 bases). The V gene's germline CDR1 is SEHNR and CDR2 FQNEAQ (reference sequence). This CDR3 has 14 residues. Trimming took off 5 bases at V and 2 bases at J, with 11 bases between the two ends. CDR3 sequence: CASSTRQNTDTQYF. As DNA, the CDR3 is TGTGCCAGCAGCACCAGACAGAACACAGATACGCAGTATTTT.

CDR3 coding DNA: TGCAGCGTTGAAAGACAGGGCTTGAGCACAGATACGCAGTATTTT. Its protein product is CSVERQGLSTDTQYF. This chain uses TRBV29-1 with TRBJ2-3; 7 bases align to TRBD1. Trimming at V came to 2 bases and at J to 0 bases, leaving 5 bases not matched to a gene. This CDR3 has 15 residues. Germline V gene data show CDR1 as SQVTM and CDR2 as ANQGSEA.

The table lists this clone with a few counts. The rearrangement uses TRBV19 and TRBJ1-2, with 9 bases aligning to TRBD1. The CDR3 runs 16 residues. J lost 0 bases, V lost 7 bases, and 9 bases had no gene match. Germline CDR1 reads LNHDA; CDR2 reads SQIVND (reference sequence). Written as DNA, the CDR3 is TGTGCCAGTACCCCGAGGGGGGACAGGGCTAACTATGGCTACACCTTC. Residues: CASTPRGDRANYGYTF.

The chain joins TRBV11-3 to TRBJ2-1, with D possibly matching TRBD2 (7 bases). Trimming cost V 0 bases and J 0 bases, with 12 bases left between them. CDR3 length: 17 amino acids. Per germline, CDR1 SGHNT and CDR2 YENEEA. For the CDR3, the DNA is TGTGCCAGCAGCTTAGACGAGGGGGGGAGCTCCTACAATGAGCAGTTCTTC. It encodes CASSLDEGGSSYNEQFF.

DNA of the CDR3: TGCGCCAGCAGCGTGACAGGGACCACTGAAGCTTTCTTT. Translating gives CASSVTGTTEAFF. J is TRBJ1-1 and V is TRBV5-1, with 7 positions matching TRBD1. With 4 bases clipped from V and 4 bases from J, the junction kept 4 bases outside the gene matches. This CDR3 is built from 13 residues. In germline, CDR1 is SGHRS, CDR2 YFSETQ.

V usage is TRBV7-2 and J usage is TRBJ2-3, with 9 bases matching TRBD2. Per the germline V gene, CDR1 is SGHTA and CDR2 is FQGNSA. The length of the CDR3 is 14 residues. V was pared by 4 bases and J by 5 bases, with 4 bases of the junction left unmatched. This chain's CDR3 is CASSWGLARDTQYF. For the CDR3, the DNA is TGTGCCAGCAGCTGGGGACTAGCAAGAGATACGCAGTATTTT.

This clone appeared a few times. V is TRBV10-2 and J is TRBJ2-1; D possibly corresponds to TRBD2 (6 bases). V lost 8 bases to trimming and J lost 4 bases, with 15 bases between them. This CDR3 region has 14 residues. The germline V gene has CDR1 WSHSY and CDR2 SAAADI. The CDR3 DNA reads TGCGCCAGCTGCGAAGGAGGGGTATACAATGAGCAGTTCTTC. This sequence encodes CASCEGGVYNEQFF.

The chain joins TRBV18 to TRBJ2-1; 11 nucleotides align to TRBD1. Losses at the gene ends were 3 bases for V and 9 bases for J; bases not matched to a gene: 7. The CDR3 spans 15 residues. CDR1 is KGHSH, CDR2 LQKENI, per germline. CDR3 sequence reads: CASSPWDRGRGEQFF. The CDR3 DNA sequence: TGTGCCAGCTCACCCTGGGACAGGGGGAGGGGTGAGCAGTTCTTC.

The chain links TRBV5-6 to TRBJ1-2; no definite D call. The germline V gene has CDR1 SGHDT and CDR2 YYEEEE. V lost 0 bases and J 7 bases, leaving 13 bases between the germline ends. The CDR3 covers 14 residues. The CDR3 here is CASSLAFEGGGYTF. CDR3 bases: TGTGCCAGCAGCTTGGCCTTCGAAGGAGGTGGCTACACCTTC.

This clone was counted between two and nine times. The rearrangement uses TRBV29-1 and TRBJ1-4; possibly TRBD1 for D (5 bases). Trimming left V 4 bases short and J 4 bases short, with 7 bases between. Germline CDR1 is SQVTM and CDR2 is ANQGSEA. This CDR3 has 12 residues. CDR3 in amino acids: CSVGQSNEKLFF. The DNA for the CDR3 is TGCAGCGTTGGACAGAGTAATGAAAAACTGTTTTTT.

The chain joins TRBV12-5 to TRBJ1-5; D not resolved. CDR3 length: 13 amino acids. Per the germline V gene, CDR1 is LGHNT and CDR2 is FRNRAP. Trimming pared 6 bases from V and 5 bases from J, leaving 11 bases between. In DNA, the CDR3 is TGTGCTAGTGGCCTAGACTTCGATCAGCCCCAGCATTTT. Its translation is CASGLDFDQPQHF. The full variable domain, rest sourced from reference TRBV12-5 and TRBJ1-5, is DARVTQTPRHKVTEMGQEVTMRCQPILGHNTVFWYRQTMMQGLELLAYFRNRAPLDDSGMPKDRFSAEMPDATLATLKIQPSEPRDSAVYFCASGLDFDQPQHFGDGTRLSIL.

V usage is TRBV14 and J usage is TRBJ2-7; 10 positions match TRBD1. J was trimmed by 2 bases and V by 4 bases; bases with no gene match: 8. Germline V CDR1 and CDR2: SGHDN, FVKESK. The CDR3 consists of 16 residues. The CDR3 sequence is CASSLLGGQGTYEQYF. The CDR3 DNA reads TGTGCCAGCAGCCTTCTCGGGGGACAGGGGACCTACGAGCAGTACTTC.

The CDR3 sequence: CSVGGQSTSGANVLTF. CDR3 sequence (DNA): TGCAGCGTTGGGGGCCAAAGCACCTCTGGGGCCAACGTCCTGACTTTC. The rearrangement links TRBV29-1 to TRBJ2-6, with D tentatively TRBD1 (5 bases). The CDR3 covers 16 residues. Germline V gene lookup returns CDR1 SQVTM and CDR2 ANQGSEA. Between the trimmed V and J ends, which lost 4 bases and 0 bases, there was a span of 13 bases.